This TCR beta chain stems from a study of T cells in Graves' hyperthyroidism and ophthalmopathy. On this clonotype itself: What it binds is unknown. At one of its ends the junction is not consistent with the germline gene, which may arise from a read error.

Findings and caveats of the study: Most clonotypes expanded in the thyroid (above 0.001) were also present in blood.

The CDR3 covers 14 residues. Germline lookup yields CDR1 SGHAT and CDR2 FQNNGV. RNA transcripts yielded amplified TCR beta CDR3 regions. In the first-round RT-PCR of the TCR CDR3, the HTBI primer set was used. TCRdb re-derived calls from the multiplex PCR reads in MiXCR, one entry per CDR3 protein. This sample yields 600,000 to 800,000 distinct CDR3 sequences, of which around 40% are seen a single time; roughly 31% belongs to the top ten. Exclusion of patients followed from uncontrolled infection, other autoimmune disease, pregnancy or lactation. This sequence joins TRBV11-2 and TRBJ1-3; D gene unclear. The source of this sequence is a woman aged 35 to 49 with Graves' hyperthyroidism. Sequencing was carried out using blood. CDR3: CTSSLISSGNTIYF. Written as DNA, the CDR3 is TGTACCAGCAGTCTTATTTCCTCTGGAAACACCATATATTTT.